The clone carrying this T cell receptor beta chain was counted many times. The antigen is unknown. V was shortened by 4 bases and J by 2 bases, with 12 bases between the two germline ends. Germline assignment: CDR1 SQVTM and CDR2 ANQGSEA. The CDR3 spans 13 residues. Authors of the study amplified TCR beta CDR3 regions from RNA transcripts. The HTBI primer set was used in a first-round RT-PCR of the TCR CDR3. TCRdb called the multiplex PCR reads again in MiXCR, with one record for every CDR3 protein. Among roughly 380,000 distinct CDR3 sequences, 15% to 20% were seen once, and the ten largest hold roughly 15%. The data originate from a study of T cells in Graves' hyperthyroidism and ophthalmopathy. Study findings and constraints: Blood also held most thyroid clonotypes expanded beyond 0.001. Ophthalmopathy, as predicted by the model, came a median about six months after the prediction. Ophthalmopathy and stable hyperthyroidism were separated by a 13 V-J model.

Clinical symptoms, serum thyroxine and TRAb, thyroid ultrasound and orbital computed tomography were used for the diagnoses. Sequencing was done on a sample of blood. The clonotype comes from a woman in her forties with Graves' ophthalmopathy. V gene TRBV29-1 combines with J gene TRBJ2-7; unclear D gene. CDR3 bases: TGCAGCGTTGGCCTCCGAGGAACCTACGAGCAGTACTTC. It encodes CSVGLRGTYEQYF.